The rows below give T cell receptor beta chains drawn from one sample of a study of shared T cell receptors in the human thymus. Profiled with immunoSEQ multiplex PCR; TCRdb holds only in-frame clones, not every one. The sample shows 450,000 to 650,000 clones, 75% to 80% of them seen only once. The sample was also linked to a second study, of human thymus T cells.

The sequenced sample consisted of thymocytes. These receptors came from a boy under two years old with a congenital heart defect. CDR3s include the opening cysteine and the closing phenylalanine or tryptophan. Each record gives: V gene, D gene, J gene, clone size, CDR3 protein, CDR3 DNA. The D gene is left open where the match is weak. Clone size, where shown, is once, few, many, or a class for clones that have expanded.

V: TRBV9
D: NA
J: TRBJ1-2
size: NA
CDR3: CASSVGQAGARYTF
DNA: TGTGCCAGCAGCGTAGGACAGGCAGGCGCTCGCTACACCTTC

V: TRBV2
D: TRBD2
J: TRBJ2-1
size: NA
CDR3: CASSEAGREVGYEQFF
DNA: TGTGCCAGCAGTGAAGCTGGGCGGGAGGTTGGCTATGAGCAGTTCTTC

V: TRBV6-1
D: TRBD2
J: TRBJ2-1
size: NA
CDR3: CASSEAGTSTHNEQFF
DNA: TGTGCCAGCAGTGAAGCTGGGACTAGCACCCACAATGAGCAGTTCTTC

V: TRBV30
D: TRBD2
J: TRBJ2-2
size: NA
CDR3: CAWRGPGLDHTGELFF
DNA: TGTGCCTGGAGGGGCCCGGGACTAGACCACACCGGGGAGCTGTTTTTT

V: TRBV2
D: TRBD1
J: TRBJ2-1
size: few
CDR3: CASSGTGGPSYNEQFF
DNA: TGTGCCAGCAGTGGAACAGGGGGCCCTTCCTACAATGAGCAGTTCTTC

V: TRBV6-5
D: TRBD1
J: TRBJ2-7
size: NA
CDR3: CASSLTTGPSYEQYF
DNA: TGTGCCAGCAGCTTAACGACAGGGCCGTCCTACGAGCAGTACTTC

V: TRBV7-9
D: TRBD2
J: TRBJ2-1
size: few
CDR3: CASSFVWAGLAGGQQFF
DNA: TGTGCCAGCAGCTTTGTCTGGGCGGGACTAGCGGGAGGGCAGCAGTTCTTC

V: TRBV23-1
D: NA
J: TRBJ1-2
size: once
CDR3: CASSQGQPYGYTF
DNA: TGCGCCAGCAGTCAAGGACAGCCTTATGGCTACACCTTC

V: TRBV6-1
D: NA
J: TRBJ1-2
size: once
CDR3: CASQDRVYGYTF
DNA: TGTGCCAGTCAGGACAGAGTCTATGGCTACACCTTC

V: TRBV12-2
D: NA
J: TRBJ1-4
size: few
CDR3: CASRLVPGTGPYNEKLFF
DNA: TGTGCAAGTCGCTTAGTTCCCGGGACAGGGCCTTATAATGAAAAACTGTTTTTT